The rows below give T cell receptor beta chains drawn from one sample of a study of T cells in localized non-small cell lung cancer. Sequencing used immunoSEQ multiplex PCR; TCRdb keeps in-frame clones, though not all of them. The sample shows tens of thousands of clones, approximately 83% of them seen only once. Sequenced here: peripheral blood, sampled before any cancer treatment. All receptors come from a female donor older than 55 with stage II squamous cell lung carcinoma. Each CDR3 is given with its conserved first and last residue. A D gene is named only where the DNA matches it firmly. Not all rows give a size; the values are once, few, many and, for expanded clones, a class.

-	13	TRBV5-4	-	TRBJ2-5	CASSFTDQETQYF	TGTGCCAGCAGCTTTACAGACCAAGAGACCCAGTACTTC
TRBD2	16	TRBV6-8	-	TRBJ2-1	CASSDPGLGHYNEQFF	TGTGCCAGCAGTGACCCGGGACTAGGGCACTACAATGAGCAGTTCTTC
-	13	TRBV12-5	-	TRBJ2-7	CASVQGSTYEQYF	TGTGCTAGTGTTCAGGGCAGTACCTACGAGCAGTACTTC
TRBD1	15	TRBV2	-	TRBJ1-4	CASSYNRGRSEKLFF	TGTGCCAGCAGTTACAACAGGGGGCGGTCCGAAAAACTGTTTTTT
-	14	TRBV18	once	TRBJ1-2	CASSPQGGGYGYTF	TGTGCCAGCTCACCACAGGGGGGAGGATATGGCTACACCTTC
-	12	TRBV7-9	-	TRBJ1-1	CASSQRWTEAFF	TGTGCCAGCAGCCAACGATGGACTGAAGCTTTCTTT
-	14	TRBV18	-	TRBJ1-1	CASSPQRKNTEAFF	TGTGCCAGCTCACCACAACGTAAGAACACTGAAGCTTTCTTT
TRBD1	13	TRBV29-1	-	TRBJ1-2	CSVGQGEVGGYTF	TGCAGCGTTGGACAGGGGGAGGTCGGGGGCTACACCTTC
-	15	TRBV14	-	TRBJ2-3	CASSQVSLSTDTQYF	TGTGCCAGCAGCCAAGTCAGCTTAAGCACAGATACGCAGTATTTT
-	15	TRBV29-1	-	TRBJ1-4	CSVETGAGDGEKLFF	TGCAGCGTTGAAACCGGGGCAGGGGACGGTGAAAAACTGTTTTTT
TRBD1	14	TRBV6-5	-	TRBJ1-6	CASSYTTGQSPLHF	TGTGCCAGCAGTTATACGACAGGGCAATCACCCCTCCACTTT
-	14	TRBV4-3	-	TRBJ1-2	CASSQEAHLYGYTF	TGCGCCAGCAGCCAAGAGGCACACCTCTATGGCTACACCTTC
TRBD2	14	TRBV6-5	-	TRBJ2-7	CASSPIAGGTEQYF	TGTGCCAGCAGCCCAATAGCGGGGGGGACCGAGCAGTACTTC
-	13	TRBV14	-	TRBJ1-6	CASSQGPGSPLHF	TGTGCCAGCAGCCAAGGTCCTGGCTCACCCCTCCACTTT
-	13	TRBV27	once	TRBJ1-1	CASSFQGNTEAFF	TGTGCCAGCAGTTTTCAGGGGAACACTGAAGCTTTCTTT
-	15	TRBV6-1	-	TRBJ1-5	CASSDWSSKNQPQHF	TGTGCCAGCAGTGACTGGAGTTCCAAAAATCAGCCCCAGCATTTT
TRBD2	16	TRBV19	-	TRBJ2-2	CASSPRVAGDDGELFF	TGTGCCAGTAGTCCTCGAGTAGCGGGGGACGACGGGGAGCTGTTTTTT
TRBD1	16	TRBV19	few	TRBJ2-7	CASSISITGGISEQYF	TGTGCCAGTAGTATCTCAATCACAGGGGGGATCTCCGAGCAGTACTTC
TRBD1	15	TRBV19	-	TRBJ2-7	CASSQPRGTGTEQYF	TGTGCCAGTAGTCAACCGAGGGGGACAGGGACCGAGCAGTACTTC
-	14	TRBV7-2	-	TRBJ2-1	CASSFQGSYNEQFF	TGTGCCAGCAGCTTCCAGGGATCCTACAATGAGCAGTTCTTC
-	14	TRBV29-1	-	TRBJ2-2	CSVDPPGNTGELFF	TGCAGCGTTGACCCCCCGGGGAACACCGGGGAGCTGTTTTTT
-	11	TRBV7-2	-	TRBJ2-5	CASSSGETQYF	TGTGCCAGCAGTTCGGGAGAGACCCAGTACTTC
TRBD2	14	TRBV6-5	-	TRBJ2-3	CASGGLATTDTQYF	TGTGCCAGCGGGGGACTAGCGACCACAGATACGCAGTATTTT
TRBD1	15	TRBV2	-	TRBJ1-5	CASSELGQETGPQHF	TGTGCCAGCAGTGAACTAGGACAGGAGACCGGGCCCCAGCATTTT
-	16	TRBV11-3	-	TRBJ2-1	CASSLNRANPYNEQFF	TGTGCCAGCAGCTTGAACAGGGCTAACCCCTACAATGAGCAGTTCTTC
-	14	TRBV6-5	-	TRBJ2-5	CASSPWTTPETQYF	TGTGCCAGCAGTCCCTGGACCACGCCGGAGACCCAGTACTTC
-	14	TRBV7-3	-	TRBJ2-2	CASSLSGSTGELFF	TGTGCCAGCAGCTTAAGCGGATCCACCGGGGAGCTGTTTTTT
TRBD2	17	TRBV7-2	-	TRBJ2-7	CASSLGLAGRPSYEQYF	TGTGCCAGCAGCTTAGGTCTAGCGGGGCGCCCCTCCTACGAGCAGTACTTC
TRBD1	16	TRBV5-1	-	TRBJ2-7	CASSLSSGTGGYEQYF	TGCGCCAGCAGTTTGAGTTCCGGGACAGGGGGCTACGAGCAGTACTTC
TRBD2	14	TRBV6-1	-	TRBJ2-3	CASSEAGGTDTQYF	TGTGCCAGCAGTGAGGCGGGAGGCACAGATACGCAGTATTTT
TRBD2	13	TRBV4-2	-	TRBJ2-3	CASRRGGPDTQYF	TGTGCCAGCAGACGGGGGGGTCCAGATACGCAGTATTTT
TRBD1	21	TRBV15	-	TRBJ1-4	CATSRVPWPGATGATNEKLFF	TGTGCCACCAGCAGAGTCCCGTGGCCTGGAGCTACAGGGGCAACTAATGAAAAACTGTTTTTT
TRBD1	15	TRBV7-3	-	TRBJ1-4	CASSTSGGAGEKLFF	TGTGCCAGCAGCACCTCAGGGGGCGCAGGTGAAAAACTGTTTTTT
-	15	TRBV2	-	TRBJ1-4	CASSEGRRMAEKLFF	TGTGCCAGCAGTGAGGGGAGGAGGATGGCGGAAAAACTGTTTTTT
-	14	TRBV18	-	TRBJ2-7	CASSPIGISYEQYF	TGTGCCAGCTCACCCATAGGGATTTCCTACGAGCAGTACTTC
-	14	TRBV5-1	-	TRBJ2-5	CASSLGGAQETQYF	TGCGCCAGCAGCTTGGGGGGGGCCCAAGAGACCCAGTACTTC
TRBD1	15	TRBV6-5	-	TRBJ1-2	CASTNTGVDGPGYTF	TGTGCCAGCACCAACACAGGGGTAGACGGTCCTGGCTACACCTTC
-	14	TRBV19	-	TRBJ2-3	CASSIQLHTDTQYF	TGTGCCAGTAGTATCCAGTTACACACAGATACGCAGTATTTT
-	13	TRBV29-1	-	TRBJ1-4	CSAMSATNEKLFF	TGCAGCGCCATGAGTGCAACTAATGAAAAACTGTTTTTT
-	11	TRBV18	-	TRBJ2-7	CASSPKYEQYF	TGTGCCAGCTCACCAAAATACGAGCAGTACTTC
-	15	TRBV19	-	TRBJ1-3	CASSVGQLPGNTIYF	TGTGCCAGTTCGGTGGGGCAACTACCCGGAAACACCATATATTTT
-	15	TRBV6-5	-	TRBJ1-1	CASSYSGSLNTEAFF	TGTGCCAGCAGTTACTCTGGATCTTTGAACACTGAAGCTTTCTTT
-	14	TRBV7-9	-	TRBJ1-3	CASSPLTTGNTIYF	TGTGCCAGCAGCCCCCTTACGACTGGAAACACCATATATTTT
TRBD1	15	TRBV5-5	once	TRBJ1-4	CASSAGTATNEKLFF	TGTGCCAGCAGCGCCGGGACAGCAACTAATGAAAAACTGTTTTTT
-	13	TRBV7-9	-	TRBJ1-2	CASSSWENYGYTF	TGTGCCAGCAGCTCATGGGAGAACTATGGCTACACCTTC
-	16	TRBV7-2	-	TRBJ2-1	CASSLASGSSGNEQFF	TGTGCCAGCAGCTTAGCCTCAGGGTCCTCCGGAAATGAGCAGTTCTTC
-	16	TRBV5-1	-	TRBJ1-2	CASSRGDTGRNYGYTF	TGCGCCAGCAGCCGGGGGGACACAGGGAGAAACTATGGCTACACCTTC
TRBD1	14	TRBV5-1	-	TRBJ2-7	CASSAGQGDYEQYF	TGCGCCAGCAGCGCCGGACAGGGGGACTACGAGCAGTACTTC
TRBD1	14	TRBV28	-	TRBJ2-7	CASSLWDRGYEQYF	TGTGCCAGCAGTTTGTGGGACAGGGGCTACGAGCAGTACTTC
TRBD1	12	TRBV6-5	once	TRBJ2-7	CASSTGVYEQYF	TGTGCCAGCAGTACAGGGGTCTACGAGCAGTACTTC
TRBD1	14	TRBV7-9	few	TRBJ1-1	CASSLTGVKTEAFF	TGTGCCAGCAGTTTAACAGGGGTGAAAACTGAAGCTTTCTTT
-	15	TRBV2	-	TRBJ2-7	CASSELRGGGDEQYF	TGTGCCAGCAGTGAACTCCGCGGGGGCGGGGACGAGCAGTACTTC
-	11	TRBV15	-	TRBJ2-3	CATSSMGTQYF	TGTGCCACCAGCAGTATGGGTACGCAGTATTTT
-	14	TRBV9	once	TRBJ2-2	CASQGLTNTGELFF	TGTGCCAGCCAGGGATTAACGAACACCGGGGAGCTGTTTTTT
TRBD1	14	TRBV6-5	few	TRBJ1-1	CASGDRTINTEAFF	TGTGCCAGCGGGGACAGGACCATTAACACTGAAGCTTTCTTT